A single sample gave rise to the 21 T cell receptor beta chains below, sequenced in a study of blood T cell repertoires in COVID-19. The repertoire was sequenced with immunoSEQ multiplex PCR; TCRdb's copy has only in-frame clones and lacks some. The table shows 350,000 or so clones, with about 87% occurring only once. Sequencing input: peripheral blood. The receptors stem from a woman under 40 with COVID-19, enrolled during active disease.

The chain couples TRBV5-4 to TRBJ2-4; 11 bases are shared with TRBD2. The length of the CDR3 is 16 residues. Germline loops: CDR1 SGHNT, CDR2 YYREEE (reference sequence). V gave up 3 bases and J gave up 0 bases; unmatched junction bases: 2. As DNA, the CDR3 is TGTGCCAGCAGCTCGGGGACTAGCGGAGCCAAAAACATTCAGTACTTC. Translation: CASSSGTSGAKNIQYF.

The chain joins TRBV4-1 to TRBJ1-2; D unresolved. Trimming took off 1 base at V and 1 base at J, with 10 bases between the two ends. This CDR3 has 15 residues. Germline-derived CDR1 and CDR2 are MGHRA and YSYEKL. The CDR3 sequence is CASSQGLGDNYGYTF. The DNA for the CDR3 is TGCGCCAGCAGCCAAGGACTCGGAGATAACTATGGCTACACCTTC.

The rearrangement links TRBV27 to TRBJ2-7; 8 nucleotides match TRBD2. The CDR3 sequence is 14 residues long. The germline CDR1 and CDR2 sequences are MNHEY and SMNVEV (reference sequence). The V segment lost 1 base and the J segment 6 bases; nucleotides outside the gene matches: 5. In DNA form, the CDR3 reads TGTGCCAGCAGTTTATTGCTAGCGGGTGGCGAGCAGTACTTC. It yields the protein CASSLLLAGGEQYF.

The chain links TRBV19 to TRBJ2-7, with 9 bases fitting TRBD2. The CDR3 consists of 16 residues. With 7 bases clipped from V and 0 bases from J, the junction kept 10 bases outside the gene matches. Germline V gene lookup returns CDR1 LNHDA and CDR2 SQIVND (reference sequence). The CDR3 sequence: CASIKAGGGGSYEQYF. The DNA for the CDR3 is TGTGCCAGTATAAAAGCGGGAGGAGGAGGCTCCTACGAGCAGTACTTC. The entire variable domain, with the rest obtained from reference TRBV19 and TRBJ2-7, is as follows: DGGITQSPKYLFRKEGQNVTLSCEQNLNHDAMYWYRQDPGQGLRLIYYSQIVNDFQKGDIAEGYSVSREKKESFPLTVTSAQKNPTAFYLCASIKAGGGGSYEQYFGPGTRLTVT.

CDR3 sequence: CATSDLGAGGTDTQYF. The CDR3, as DNA: TGTGCCACCAGTGATTTAGGGGCGGGAGGCACAGATACGCAGTATTTT. The rearrangement joins TRBV24-1 to TRBJ2-3, with 7 bases matching TRBD2. Germline values: CDR1 KGHDR, CDR2 SFDVKD. V trimming: 1 base; J trimming: 1 base; junction bases outside the gene matches: 4. This CDR3 spans 16 amino acids.

This clone was counted a few times. V usage is TRBV7-6 and J usage is TRBJ1-3; D unclear. The V end was cut by 1 base, the J end by 0 bases, with 10 bases between. CDR3 length equals 16 residues. CDR1 is SGHVS and CDR2 is FNYEAQ in the germline V gene. The CDR3 nucleotides are TGTGCCAGCAGCTTAGTCCCAGGCAGCTCTGGAAACACCATATATTTT. Amino acid sequence: CASSLVPGSSGNTIYF.

This clone came up a few times. The chain uses TRBV21-1 and TRBJ2-7; the table's D call, TRBD1, has no DNA check behind it. TRBV21-1 is a pseudogene segment. The length of the CDR3 is 15 residues. In nucleotides, the CDR3 is TGTGCCAGCAGCAAAGAGTTTGGCAGGGCCTACGAGCAGTACTTC. This encodes CASSKEFGRAYEQYF.

DNA for the CDR3: TGTGCCACCAGTGAGGGCCTTCGGGAGCAGTTCTTC. Translating it yields CATSEGLREQFF. This sequence joins TRBV24-1 and TRBJ2-1, with unresolved D. Germline V gives CDR1 KGHDR, CDR2 SFDVKD. The CDR3 is 12 residues long. The germline V and J ends were trimmed by 4 bases and 10 bases, with 10 bases remaining between them.

For this clone: This sample also contains other DNA sequences that code for the same CDR3. The rearrangement joins TRBV29-1 to TRBJ1-1, with 7 bases that match TRBD1. The CDR3 totals 12 residues. The germline CDR1 and CDR2 sequences are SQVTM and ANQGSEA. The V and J ends lost 3 bases and 5 bases, in that order; junction bases with no gene match: 3. The CDR3 protein is CSVDRGRTEAFF. The CDR3 DNA follows: TGCAGCGTTGACAGGGGGAGAACTGAAGCTTTCTTT.

The gene calls are TRBV5-1 and TRBJ2-7, with D possibly being TRBD1 (5 bases). CDR3 length equals 14 residues. Germline V lookup: CDR1 SGHRS, CDR2 YFSETQ. V was pared by 1 base and J by 3 bases, with 11 bases between. CDR3: CASSLKGAGYEQYF. In DNA form, the CDR3 reads TGCGCCAGCAGCTTGAAAGGGGCTGGCTACGAGCAGTACTTC.

The rearrangement uses TRBV4-1 and TRBJ1-2, with D possibly being TRBD1 (5 bases). The CDR3 runs 16 residues. V lost 2 bases to trimming and J lost 0 bases, with 13 bases between them. The germline V gene has CDR1 MGHRA and CDR2 YSYEKL. The CDR3 region is CASSQQKSGPNYGYTF. The CDR3 DNA reads TGCGCCAGCAGCCAACAAAAGTCAGGGCCTAACTATGGCTACACCTTC.

The rearrangement links TRBV13 to TRBJ2-7, with TRBD1 matching over 11 bases. The CDR3 has 15 residues. Germline V gene data show CDR1 as PRHDT and CDR2 as FYEKMQ (reference sequence). V trimming: 6 bases; J trimming: 2 bases; junction bases outside the gene matches: 6. The CDR3 spells CASRIGTGGPYEQYF. The CDR3 DNA reads as TGTGCCAGCAGAATAGGGACAGGGGGACCCTACGAGCAGTACTTC.

V and J are TRBV23-1 and TRBJ2-3, with a tentative D call TRBD1 (5 bases). TRBV23-1 qualifies as an ORF whose function is uncertain. CDR3 length: 16 residues. V was cut by 3 bases and J by 2 bases, with 15 bases left in between. The CDR3 DNA sequence: TGCGCCAGCAGTCACCCCTTTACAGGTTTCACAGATACGCAGTATTTT. It specifies CASSHPFTGFTDTQYF.

The V call is TRBV5-5, the J call TRBJ2-1, with 12 positions matching TRBD1. With V trimmed by 0 bases and J by 7 bases, 5 bases remained unmatched. The CDR3 consists of 16 residues. The germline V gene encodes CDR1 SGHKS and CDR2 YYEKEE (reference sequence). CDR3 bases: TGTGCCAGCAGCTTGGCTGGGACAGGGGGCAAGAATGAGCAGTTCTTC. This codes for CASSLAGTGGKNEQFF.

The chain recombines TRBV28 with TRBJ1-5; maybe TRBD1 (5 bases). Germline values: CDR1 MDHEN, CDR2 SYDVKM. CDR3 length equals 14 residues. Trimming took off 8 bases at V and 3 bases at J, with 14 bases between the two ends. Written as DNA, the CDR3 is TGTGCCAGCGCCCTGGGGGGAGACAATCAGCCCCAGCATTTT. Translated, it gives CASALGGDNQPQHF.

The chain carries TRBV19 and TRBJ2-4, with 8 bases identical to TRBD1. This CDR3 has 13 residues. The V gene's germline CDR1 is LNHDA and CDR2 SQIVND (reference sequence). J gave up 6 bases and V 8 bases, and 6 bases lay outside the gene matches. The CDR3 loop is CASWDRRGNIQYF. The DNA of the CDR3 is TGTGCCAGTTGGGACAGGAGGGGAAACATTCAGTACTTC. The variable domain in full, with the rest retrieved from reference TRBV19 and TRBJ2-4, is DGGITQSPKYLFRKEGQNVTLSCEQNLNHDAMYWYRQDPGQGLRLIYYSQIVNDFQKGDIAEGYSVSREKKESFPLTVTSAQKNPTAFYLCASWDRRGNIQYFGAGTRLSVL.

The chain combines TRBV24-1 with TRBJ1-2; D possibly corresponds to TRBD1 (5 bases). Germline V gene sequence: CDR1 KGHDR, CDR2 SFDVKD. With 5 bases removed from V and 6 bases from J, the gap between germline ends came to 12 bases. The CDR3 length is 13 residues. DNA of the CDR3: TGTGCCACCAGTGCAAGGGGTATGGATGGCTACACCTTC. This encodes CATSARGMDGYTF.

This chain links TRBV19 with TRBJ2-1, with 7 bases fitting TRBD2. Germline CDR1 LNHDA, CDR2 SQIVND (reference sequence). This CDR3 comprises 14 residues. After removal of 6 bases from V and 4 bases from J, the junction contained 6 bases not matched to a gene. The DNA of the CDR3 is TGTGCCAGTAGGGGCAGCGGGAATTACAATGAGCAGTTCTTC. Its translation is CASRGSGNYNEQFF.

The chain combines TRBV5-3 with TRBJ2-4; 10 nucleotides align to TRBD1. TRBV5-3 is an ORF, and what it does is uncertain. V shed 5 bases, J shed 6 bases, and the junction held 11 bases outside the gene matches. This CDR3 comprises 16 residues. The CDR3 loop is CARRRTGTGVGNIQYF. CDR3 sequence (DNA): TGTGCCAGAAGGCGAACCGGGACAGGGGTAGGAAACATTCAGTACTTC.

The chain carries TRBV4-3 and TRBJ1-2; maybe TRBD1 (5 bases). The CDR3 consists of 17 residues. Germline values: CDR1 LGHNA, CDR2 YSLEER. V lost 1 base and J 3 bases, leaving 18 bases between the germline ends. CDR3 loop: CASSQGGGRRGHYGYTF. The DNA of the CDR3 is TGCGCCAGCAGCCAAGGGGGGGGTCGGCGGGGCCACTATGGCTACACCTTC.

CDR3 region: CASSLSYRGDQPQHF. The DNA of the CDR3 is TGTGCCAGCAGCTTGTCCTACAGGGGAGATCAGCCCCAGCATTTT. V gene TRBV5-6 combines with J gene TRBJ1-5, with 7 bases aligning to TRBD1. The CDR3 is 15 residues long. Trimming took 1 base from V and 5 from J; bases not matched to a gene: 6. Germline V gene sequence: CDR1 SGHDT, CDR2 YYEEEE.